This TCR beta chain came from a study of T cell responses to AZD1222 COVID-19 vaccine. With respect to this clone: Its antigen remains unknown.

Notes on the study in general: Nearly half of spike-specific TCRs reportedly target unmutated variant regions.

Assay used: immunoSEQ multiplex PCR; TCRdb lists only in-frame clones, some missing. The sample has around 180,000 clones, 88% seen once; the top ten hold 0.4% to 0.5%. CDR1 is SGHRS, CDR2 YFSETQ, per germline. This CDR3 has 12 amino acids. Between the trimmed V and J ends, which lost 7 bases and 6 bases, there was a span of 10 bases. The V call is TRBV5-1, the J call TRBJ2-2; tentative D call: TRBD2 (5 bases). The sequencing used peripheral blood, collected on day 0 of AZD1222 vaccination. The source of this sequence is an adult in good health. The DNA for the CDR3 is TGCGCCAGCGCGGGTCTCCCCGGGGAGCTGTTTTTT. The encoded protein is CASAGLPGELFF.